The 31 T cell receptor beta chains presented below share a single source sample, sequenced in a study of T-cell reconstitution after alpha-beta-depleted transplantation in children. During its preparation, the TCRbeta library received unique molecular identifiers. TCRdb itself ran the PCR reads through MiXCR, one entry per CDR3 protein. The sample has 800,000 to 1,000,000 distinct CDR3 sequences; 25% to 35% are singletons. The sequencing here drew on PBMCs, mostly from graft donor cells, taken 360 days after TCRalphabeta/CD19-depleted stem cell transplant. The receptors here all came from a boy in the first two years of life who had a stem cell transplant for SCID, so the T cells may come from the graft donor.

There are a few counts of this clonotype. The chain recombines TRBV5-1 with TRBJ2-1; 7 bases fit TRBD1. V gave up 4 bases and J gave up 8 bases; unmatched junction bases: 9. Germline V gene lookup returns CDR1 SGHRS and CDR2 YFSETQ. The CDR3 contains 14 residues. The DNA of the CDR3 is TGCGCCAGCAGCGTCAGACAGGGCTTCCATGAGCAGTTCTTC. Amino acid sequence: CASSVRQGFHEQFF.

This clonotype was seen a handful of times. The V call is TRBV6-1, the J call TRBJ2-4; D unclear. CDR1 MNHNS and CDR2 SASEGT come from the germline V gene. CDR3 length: 19 residues. Between the trimmed V and J ends, which lost 2 bases and 1 base, there was a span of 21 bases. The CDR3 DNA reads as TGTGCCAGCAGTGAAAACTCTATCGGGTCCCCCATGGCCAAAAACATTCAGTACTTC. It codes for CASSENSIGSPMAKNIQYF.

The genes are TRBV6-2 or TRBV6-3 and TRBJ1-2; D is possibly TRBD1 (5 bases). Trimming pared 5 bases from V and 7 bases from J, leaving 17 bases between. The CDR3 contains 14 residues. Germline CDR1 reads MNHEY; CDR2 reads SVGEGT. In DNA, the CDR3 is TGTGCCAGCAGTGACCTCGGCCAGGGACGTGGCTACACCTTC. It specifies CASSDLGQGRGYTF.

The chain combines TRBV11-2 with TRBJ2-5, with TRBD1 identical over 9 bases. The CDR3 sequence is 15 residues long. V lost 4 bases and J lost 5; bases outside the gene matches: 8. Germline CDR1 SGHAT, CDR2 FQNNGV. CDR3 sequence reads: CASSYRQGVTETQYF. Here the CDR3 DNA reads TGTGCCAGCAGCTACCGACAGGGGGTCACGGAGACCCAGTACTTC.

The chain has TRBV5-6 and TRBJ2-5; 7 bases fit TRBD1. Trimming at V came to 5 bases and at J to 2 bases, leaving 6 bases not matched to a gene. From germline, CDR1 is SGHDT and CDR2 YYEEEE. CDR3 length: 14 residues. The CDR3 DNA sequence: TGTGCCAGCAGACCGACAGGGTTTCAAGAGACCCAGTACTTC. It specifies CASRPTGFQETQYF.

This clonotype was counted a few times. This sequence joins TRBV4-1 and TRBJ2-5; 8 nucleotides agree with TRBD2. The CDR3 is made up of 15 amino acids. J was trimmed by 5 bases and V by 4 bases; bases with no gene match: 9. Germline V gives CDR1 MGHRA, CDR2 YSYEKL. DNA for the CDR3: TGCGCCAGCAGCCCCCGAATAGCGGGGTATGAGACCCAGTACTTC. Translated: CASSPRIAGYETQYF.

This rearrangement joins TRBV6-5 to TRBJ2-7; perhaps TRBD2 as D (6 bases). There are 16 residues in the CDR3. The V and J ends lost 0 bases and 3 bases respectively, with 15 bases between them. The germline V gene encodes CDR1 MNHEY and CDR2 SVGAGI. The DNA for the CDR3 is TGTGCCAGCAGTTACTCGGCGGGACGCATCCTCTACGAGCAGTACTTC. Encoded protein: CASSYSAGRILYEQYF.

This clonotype was detected only a few times. The chain recombines TRBV15 with TRBJ1-2; the D gene is possibly TRBD1 (5 bases). V lost 0 bases to trimming and J lost 0 bases, with 17 bases between them. The CDR3 length is 18 residues. The germline V gene encodes CDR1 LNHNV and CDR2 YYDKDF (reference sequence). DNA of the CDR3: TGTGCCACCAGCAGAGAGTTAGAACCGGGACTCGCTAACTATGGCTACACCTTC. Translation: CATSRELEPGLANYGYTF.

This chain uses TRBV5-1 with TRBJ2-7; 7 bases are shared with TRBD1. V was clipped by 4 bases and J by 3 bases; unmatched bases: 7. This CDR3 is 14 amino acids long. Germline V gene sequence: CDR1 SGHRS, CDR2 YFSETQ. CDR3 protein: CASSATGSDYEQYF. The CDR3 nucleotides are TGCGCCAGCAGCGCGACAGGGTCCGACTACGAGCAGTACTTC. Variable domain in full (rest from reference TRBV5-1 and TRBJ2-7): KAGVTQTPRYLIKTRGQQVTLSCSPISGHRSVSWYQQTPGQGLQFLFEYFSETQRNKGNFPGRFSGRQFSNSRSEMNVSTLELGDSALYLCASSATGSDYEQYFGPGTRLTVT.

The J gene is TRBJ2-1, the V gene TRBV20-1; D is perhaps TRBD2 (5 bases). Germline V gives CDR1 DFQATT, CDR2 SNEGSKA (reference sequence). Trimming removed 2 bases from V and 6 bases from J, with 8 bases in between. The CDR3 consists of 12 residues. CDR3: CSARNSGNEQFF. Here the CDR3 DNA reads TGCAGTGCTAGAAACAGCGGCAATGAGCAGTTCTTC.

The gene calls are TRBV4-1 and TRBJ2-1; 9 bases line up with TRBD2. The V gene end was trimmed by 6 bases and the J gene end by 7 bases; junction bases not matched to a gene: 10. This CDR3 contains 15 residues. Germline loops: CDR1 MGHRA, CDR2 YSYEKL. The CDR3: CASRRGGGAMNEQFF. CDR3 DNA sequence: TGCGCCAGCAGGAGGGGCGGGGGGGCCATGAATGAGCAGTTCTTC.

The gene calls are TRBV12-3 or TRBV12-4 and TRBJ1-1; 7 positions agree with TRBD1. The CDR3 spans 14 residues. Germline trimming cut 3 bases from V and 6 bases from J; bases unmatched to any gene: 7. The CDR3 loop reads CASSLANRGSEAFF. CDR3 nucleotides: TGTGCCAGCAGTTTGGCAAACAGGGGCTCTGAAGCTTTCTTT.

The genes are TRBV27 and TRBJ1-6; D gene uncertain. This CDR3 region has 14 residues. V was shortened by 3 bases and J by 6 bases, with 9 bases between the two germline ends. The germline gives CDR1 MNHEY, CDR2 SMNVEV (reference sequence). The CDR3 region is CASSFPGPNSPLHF. DNA of the CDR3: TGTGCCAGCAGTTTCCCGGGCCCTAATTCACCCCTCCACTTT.

The chain carries TRBV4-3 and TRBJ2-1; D gene ambiguous. V lost 4 bases, J lost 0 bases, and 10 bases lay in between. Germline CDR1 and CDR2: LGHNA and YSLEER. This CDR3 is 15 amino acids long. As DNA, the CDR3 is TGCGCCAGCAGCCTTAGCCCCCGCTCCTACAATGAGCAGTTCTTC. Residues: CASSLSPRSYNEQFF.

J is TRBJ1-2 and V is TRBV6-1; no definite D call. Germline V lookup: CDR1 MNHNS, CDR2 SASEGT. The V and J ends lost 6 bases and 2 bases respectively, with 19 bases between them. The CDR3 is made up of 16 amino acids. In DNA form, the CDR3 reads TGTGCCAGCAGGAGTTACATAGGGCTACGAAACTATGGCTACACCTTC. Amino acids: CASRSYIGLRNYGYTF.

The CDR3 loop is CSVAGPYGDNEQFF. DNA of the CDR3: TGCAGCGTTGCCGGGCCCTATGGTGACAATGAGCAGTTCTTC. The rearrangement joins TRBV29-1 to TRBJ2-1; D gene unclear. In germline, CDR1 is SQVTM, CDR2 ANQGSEA. V was shortened by 4 bases and J by 5 bases, with 15 bases between the two germline ends. The CDR3 spans 14 residues.

This clonotype was counted a single time. The chain couples TRBV6-5 to TRBJ1-2, with a tentative D call TRBD1 (6 bases). The V gene lost 0 bases and the J gene lost 4 bases, with 12 bases spanning the gap. The CDR3 is 15 residues long. In germline, CDR1 is MNHEY, CDR2 SVGAGI. This CDR3 reads CASSYSNREAYGYTF. In DNA form, the CDR3 reads TGTGCCAGCAGTTACTCGAACAGGGAGGCCTATGGCTACACCTTC.

V and J are TRBV5-1 and TRBJ2-7; D tentatively fits TRBD1 or TRBD2 (6 bases each). CDR3 length: 14 residues. Between the trimmed V and J ends, which lost 5 bases and 4 bases, there was a span of 16 bases. Germline CDR1 reads SGHRS; CDR2 reads YFSETQ. CDR3 nucleotides: TGCGCCAGCAGGCGGGACACTTCTGGGTACGAGCAGTACTTC. It is translated as CASRRDTSGYEQYF.

The sample holds a few counts of this clonotype. The chain is built from TRBV4-3 and TRBJ2-2, with a possible D match to TRBD1 (6 bases). The V gene's germline CDR1 is LGHNA and CDR2 YSLEER. V dropped 1 base and J dropped 7 bases, with 19 bases sitting between them. The CDR3 runs 17 residues. The CDR3 DNA follows: TGCGCCAGCAGCCAAGCCGGAGTCCCAGGGGAAGGCGGGGAGCTGTTTTTT. It translates to CASSQAGVPGEGGELFF.

This clonotype was observed a handful of times. This chain links TRBV12-3 or TRBV12-4 with TRBJ2-6; no reliable D call. This CDR3 comprises 13 residues. Trimming left V 5 bases short and J 2 bases short, with 4 bases between. The CDR3 spells CASSGPGANVLTF. The CDR3 DNA is TGTGCCAGCAGTGGACCTGGGGCCAACGTCCTGACTTTC.

This clonotype was recorded a few times. The V gene is TRBV20-1, the J gene TRBJ1-1; D gene ambiguous. CDR1 DFQATT and CDR2 SNEGSKA come from the germline V gene (reference sequence). The CDR3 totals 16 residues. V was pared by 2 bases and J by 2 bases, with 18 bases between. CDR3: CSARRAFISANTEAFF. In DNA, the CDR3 is TGCAGTGCTAGACGAGCGTTCATCTCAGCTAACACTGAAGCTTTCTTT.

The DNA for the CDR3 is TGTGCCTGGAGTGTACCTAGCGACTACAATGAGCAGTTCTTC. Translated: CAWSVPSDYNEQFF. V gene TRBV30 combines with J gene TRBJ2-1; weak D call: TRBD2 (6 bases). V was cut by 0 bases and J by 3 bases, with 9 bases left in between. The CDR3 covers 14 residues. Germline values: CDR1 GTSNPN, CDR2 SVGIG (reference sequence).

V and J are TRBV5-1 and TRBJ2-7; 9 positions agree with TRBD1. The CDR3 is 16 amino acids. Germline assignment: CDR1 SGHRS and CDR2 YFSETQ. V was clipped by 0 bases and J by 3 bases; unmatched bases: 7. The CDR3 here is CASSLVRTGVIYEQYF. CDR3 DNA: TGCGCCAGCAGCTTGGTCCGGACAGGGGTTATCTACGAGCAGTACTTC. The complete variable domain, with remaining parts taken from reference TRBV5-1 and TRBJ2-7, reads KAGVTQTPRYLIKTRGQQVTLSCSPISGHRSVSWYQQTPGQGLQFLFEYFSETQRNKGNFPGRFSGRQFSNSRSEMNVSTLELGDSALYLCASSLVRTGVIYEQYFGPGTRLTVT.

This clonotype was seen a few times. V gene TRBV20-1 combines with J gene TRBJ2-1; 8 bases are a match to TRBD2. The CDR3 is 13 amino acids. With V trimmed by 6 bases and J by 5 bases, 6 bases remained unmatched. Germline V gives CDR1 DFQATT, CDR2 SNEGSKA (reference sequence). CDR3 amino acids: CSASGGGDNEQFF. The CDR3 DNA is TGCAGTGCCTCGGGGGGGGGCGACAATGAGCAGTTCTTC.

The sample holds a few counts of this clonotype. The genes are TRBV20-1 and TRBJ2-1; D gene ambiguous. V was cut by 6 bases and J by 0 bases, with 12 bases left in between. CDR3 length equals 14 residues. Germline V gene data show CDR1 as DFQATT and CDR2 as SNEGSKA (reference sequence). Here the CDR3 reads CSATRGSSYNEQFF. Here the CDR3 DNA reads TGCAGTGCCACCCGAGGTAGCTCCTACAATGAGCAGTTCTTC.

As DNA, the CDR3 is TGCAGCGTTGGGGCTTGGGGGCCCCAGCATTTT. Its translation: CSVGAWGPQHF. The chain joins TRBV29-1 to TRBJ1-5, with D unresolved. The germline CDR1 and CDR2 sequences are SQVTM and ANQGSEA. V dropped 4 bases and J dropped 9 bases, with 10 bases sitting between them. There are 11 residues in the CDR3.

This clonotype was counted ten times or more. The V and J genes are TRBV5-1 and TRBJ1-3, with unresolved D. This CDR3 is 12 amino acids long. The V and J ends lost 0 bases and 3 bases respectively, with 1 base between them. Per the germline V gene, CDR1 is SGHRS and CDR2 is YFSETQ. The CDR3 DNA reads TGCGCCAGCAGCTTGGATGGAAACACCATATATTTT. It encodes CASSLDGNTIYF. The full variable domain, its missing parts supplied by reference TRBV5-1 and TRBJ1-3, is KAGVTQTPRYLIKTRGQQVTLSCSPISGHRSVSWYQQTPGQGLQFLFEYFSETQRNKGNFPGRFSGRQFSNSRSEMNVSTLELGDSALYLCASSLDGNTIYFGEGSWLTVV.

The CDR3 reads CASRKGQGYEETQYF. The CDR3 DNA follows: TGTGCCAGCAGAAAGGGACAGGGCTATGAGGAGACCCAGTACTTC. The chain links TRBV6-1 to TRBJ2-5, with 9 bases identical to TRBD1. V shed 6 bases and J 5 bases; nucleotides not matched to a gene: 10. CDR3 length: 15 residues. In germline, CDR1 is MNHNS, CDR2 SASEGT.

This clonotype was observed once. The chain has TRBV20-1 and TRBJ2-3; D is uncertain. CDR1 is DFQATT, CDR2 SNEGSKA, per germline (reference sequence). V lost 5 bases, J lost 10 bases, and 16 bases lay in between. The CDR3 extends over 12 amino acids. The chain's CDR3 is CSAHSQVKAQYF. The DNA of the CDR3 is TGCAGTGCTCATAGCCAAGTGAAGGCGCAGTATTTT.

V is TRBV12-3 or TRBV12-4 and J is TRBJ1-5; a possible D gene is TRBD1 (5 bases). The ends were cut back, 4 bases at V and 7 bases at J, with 20 bases in the middle. The CDR3 covers 16 residues. The CDR3 region is CASSSPGLPGRQPQHF. The CDR3 DNA reads TGTGCCAGCAGTTCGCCGGGACTCCCAGGGAGGCAGCCCCAGCATTTT.

The sample holds one count of this clonotype. The chain links TRBV7-8 to TRBJ2-2; D possibly matches TRBD1 or TRBD2 (6 bases each). The CDR3 is made up of 19 amino acids. V was shortened by 8 bases and J by 0 bases, with 25 bases between the two germline ends. Germline loops: CDR1 SGHVS, CDR2 FQNEAQ. The CDR3 region has the DNA TGTGCCAGCCGACCCACAAGGGGCTGGGGGGCAGCGAACACCGGGGAGCTGTTTTTT. It encodes CASRPTRGWGAANTGELFF.